The entry that follows covers one TCR beta chain sequence. TCRdb reanalysed the 5' RACE reads using MiXCR and keeps one entry per CDR3 protein. The data show tens of thousands of distinct CDR3 sequences, with over 7.5% seen just once and under 9% held by the top ten. This specimen comes from a study of early T cells in non-severe SARS-CoV-2 infection. Specimen: whole blood. The TCR originated in an adult who was a healthcare worker with PCR-confirmed SARS-CoV-2 infection or an uninfected control (not recorded which).

CDR3 in DNA: TGTGCCAGCAGCTCCGCGCGCAGGGCAGAGAACACTGAAGCTTTCTTT. Translation: CASSSARRAENTEAFF. V and J are TRBV11-2 and TRBJ1-1, with D tentatively TRBD1 (5 bases). The germline gives CDR1 SGHAT, CDR2 FQNNGV. CDR3 length equals 16 residues. The V end lost 4 bases, the J end lost 1 base, and 16 bases lay between the germline ends. The variable domain in full, with the rest retrieved from reference TRBV11-2 and TRBJ1-1, is EAGVAQSPRYKIIEKRQSVAFWCNPISGHATLYWYQQILGQGPKLLIQFQNNGVVDDSQLPKDRFSAERLKGVDSTLKIQPAKLEDSAVYLCASSSARRAENTEAFFGQGTRLTVV.